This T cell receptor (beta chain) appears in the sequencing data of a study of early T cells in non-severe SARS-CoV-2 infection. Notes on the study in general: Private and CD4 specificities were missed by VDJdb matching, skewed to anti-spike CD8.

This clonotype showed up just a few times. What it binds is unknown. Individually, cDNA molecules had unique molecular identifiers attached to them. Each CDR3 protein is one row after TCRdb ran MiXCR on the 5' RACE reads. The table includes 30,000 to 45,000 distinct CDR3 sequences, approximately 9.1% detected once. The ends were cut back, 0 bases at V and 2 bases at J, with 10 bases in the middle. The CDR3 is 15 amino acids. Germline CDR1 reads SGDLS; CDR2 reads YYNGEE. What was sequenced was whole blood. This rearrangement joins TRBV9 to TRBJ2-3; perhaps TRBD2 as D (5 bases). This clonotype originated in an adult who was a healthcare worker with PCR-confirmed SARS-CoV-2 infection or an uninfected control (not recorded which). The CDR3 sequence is CASSVASRSTDTQYF. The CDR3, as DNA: TGTGCCAGCAGCGTAGCTAGCCGATCCACAGATACGCAGTATTTT.